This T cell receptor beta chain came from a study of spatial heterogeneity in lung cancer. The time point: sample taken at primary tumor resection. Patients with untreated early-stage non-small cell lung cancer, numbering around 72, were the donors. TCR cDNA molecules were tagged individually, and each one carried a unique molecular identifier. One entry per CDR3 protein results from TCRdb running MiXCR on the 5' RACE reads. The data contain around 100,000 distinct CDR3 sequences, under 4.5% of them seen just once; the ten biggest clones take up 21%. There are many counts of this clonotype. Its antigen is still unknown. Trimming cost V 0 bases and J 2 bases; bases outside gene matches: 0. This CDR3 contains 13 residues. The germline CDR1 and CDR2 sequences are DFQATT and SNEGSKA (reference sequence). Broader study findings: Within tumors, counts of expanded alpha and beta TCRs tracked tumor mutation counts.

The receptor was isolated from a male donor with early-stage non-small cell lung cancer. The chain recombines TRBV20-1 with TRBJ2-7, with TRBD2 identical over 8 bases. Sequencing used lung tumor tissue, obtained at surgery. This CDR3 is CSAREGLAYEQYF. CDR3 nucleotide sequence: TGCAGTGCTAGAGAGGGACTAGCCTACGAGCAGTACTTC.